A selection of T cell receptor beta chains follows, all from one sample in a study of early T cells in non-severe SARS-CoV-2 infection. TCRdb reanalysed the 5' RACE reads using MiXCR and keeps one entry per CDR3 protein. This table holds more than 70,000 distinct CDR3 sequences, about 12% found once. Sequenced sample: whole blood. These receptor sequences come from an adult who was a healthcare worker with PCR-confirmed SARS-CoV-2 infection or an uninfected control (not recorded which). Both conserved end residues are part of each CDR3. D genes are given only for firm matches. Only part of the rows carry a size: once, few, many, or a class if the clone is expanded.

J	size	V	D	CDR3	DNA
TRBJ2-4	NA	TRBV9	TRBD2	CASSVSGSNKNIQYF	TGTGCCAGCAGCGTTAGCGGGAGTAACAAAAACATTCAGTACTTC
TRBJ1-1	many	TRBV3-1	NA	CASSPTGPTEAFF	TGTGCCAGCAGCCCAACAGGGCCCACTGAAGCTTTCTTT
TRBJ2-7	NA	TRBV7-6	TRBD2	CASSAPSGIGYEQYF	TGTGCCAGCAGCGCCCCTAGCGGGATAGGCTACGAGCAGTACTTC
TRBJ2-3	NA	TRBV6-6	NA	CASSSDSDTQYF	TGTGCCAGCAGTTCGGATTCAGATACGCAGTATTTT
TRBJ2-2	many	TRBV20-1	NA	CSARATGELFF	TGCAGTGCTAGGGCCACCGGGGAGCTGTTTTTT
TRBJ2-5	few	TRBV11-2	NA	CASSLDTLGLRYF	TGTGCCAGCAGCTTAGATACCTTGGGCCTCCGGTACTTC
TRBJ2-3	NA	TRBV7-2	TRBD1	CASRMTGATTHTQYF	TGTGCCAGCAGGATGACAGGGGCCACGACACATACGCAGTATTTT
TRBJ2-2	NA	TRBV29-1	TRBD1	CSVEDLGQTNTGELFF	TGCAGCGTTGAAGACCTGGGACAGACGAACACCGGGGAGCTGTTTTTT
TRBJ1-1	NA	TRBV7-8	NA	CASSLALPGASAFF	TGTGCCAGCAGCTTGGCCCTACCCGGGGCGTCAGCTTTCTTT
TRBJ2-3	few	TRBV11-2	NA	CASSFFSEDTQYF	TGTGCCAGCAGCTTTTTTAGCGAGGATACGCAGTATTTT
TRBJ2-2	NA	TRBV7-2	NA	CASSAGHNTGELFF	TGTGCCAGCAGCGCCGGACACAACACCGGGGAGCTGTTTTTT
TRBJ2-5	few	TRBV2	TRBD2	CASTGELAAQETQYF	TGTGCCAGCACGGGGGAACTAGCGGCCCAAGAGACCCAGTACTTC
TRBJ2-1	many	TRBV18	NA	CASSLDRRAYNEQFF	TGTGCCAGCTCACTCGACAGACGAGCCTACAATGAGCAGTTCTTC
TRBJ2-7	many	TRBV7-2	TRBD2	CASSLAAGAYEQYF	TGTGCCAGCAGCTTAGCAGCGGGAGCCTACGAGCAGTACTTC